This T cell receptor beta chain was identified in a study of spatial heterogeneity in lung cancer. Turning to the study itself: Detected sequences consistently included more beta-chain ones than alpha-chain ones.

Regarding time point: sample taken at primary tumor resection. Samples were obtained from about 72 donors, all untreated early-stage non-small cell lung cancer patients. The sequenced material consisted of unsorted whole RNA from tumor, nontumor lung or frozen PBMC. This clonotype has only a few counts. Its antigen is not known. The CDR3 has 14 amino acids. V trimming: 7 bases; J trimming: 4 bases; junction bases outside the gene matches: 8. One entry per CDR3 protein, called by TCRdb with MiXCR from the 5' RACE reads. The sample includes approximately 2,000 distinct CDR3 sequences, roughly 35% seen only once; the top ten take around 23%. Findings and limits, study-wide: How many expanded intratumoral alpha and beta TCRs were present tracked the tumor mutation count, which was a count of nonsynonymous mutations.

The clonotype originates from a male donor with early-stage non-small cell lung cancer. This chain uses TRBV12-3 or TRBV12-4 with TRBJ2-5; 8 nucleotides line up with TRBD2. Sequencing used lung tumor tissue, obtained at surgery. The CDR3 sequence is CASTLTGGIETQYF. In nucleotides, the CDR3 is TGTGCCAGCACCCTAACGGGGGGGATAGAGACCCAGTACTTC.